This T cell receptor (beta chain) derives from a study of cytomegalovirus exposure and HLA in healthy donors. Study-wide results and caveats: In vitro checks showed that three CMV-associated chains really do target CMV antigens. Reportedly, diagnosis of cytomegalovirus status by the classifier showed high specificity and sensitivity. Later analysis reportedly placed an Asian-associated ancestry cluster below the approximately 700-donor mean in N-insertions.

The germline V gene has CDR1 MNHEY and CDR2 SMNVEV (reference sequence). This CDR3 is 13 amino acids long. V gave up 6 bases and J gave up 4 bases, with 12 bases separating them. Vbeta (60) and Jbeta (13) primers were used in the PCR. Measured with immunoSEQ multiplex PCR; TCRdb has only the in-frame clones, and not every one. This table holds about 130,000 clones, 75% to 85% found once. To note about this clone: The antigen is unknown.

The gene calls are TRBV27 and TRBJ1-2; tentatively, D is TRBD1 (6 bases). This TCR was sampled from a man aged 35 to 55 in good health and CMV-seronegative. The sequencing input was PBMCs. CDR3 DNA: TGTGCCAGCAGAAAGGACAGCCTCTATGGCTACACCTTC. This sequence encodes CASRKDSLYGYTF.